These 31 T cell receptor beta chains came from one sample sequenced in a study of T cell changes during pregnancy in multiple sclerosis. This table comes from immunoSEQ multiplex PCR, and its TCRdb copy is limited to in-frame clones, with some not included. The sample lists fewer than 40,000 clones, more than 90% seen once, with 0.44% in the top ten. This sample comprised CD4+ T cells from peripheral blood mononuclear cells, obtained in the second trimester of pregnancy. Receptors were obtained from a female donor in good health, enrolled as a control in a pregnancy study.

The chain combines TRBV27 with TRBJ2-1, with a tentative D call TRBD2 (6 bases). Per germline, CDR1 MNHEY and CDR2 SMNVEV (reference sequence). The CDR3 sequence is 12 residues long. The germline V and J ends were trimmed by 8 bases and 8 bases, with 13 bases remaining between them. CDR3 bases: TGTGCCAGCTCGGAGGGCTGGGATGAGCAGTTCTTC. Translating it yields CASSEGWDEQFF.

The chain carries TRBV19 and TRBJ1-5; 9 bases map to TRBD1. The CDR3 totals 15 residues. The trim removed 0 bases at V and 5 bases at J, leaving 2 bases unmatched. Per the germline V gene, CDR1 is LNHDA and CDR2 is SQIVND (reference sequence). CDR3 DNA: TGTGCCAGTAGTATAGAGGGACAGGGTTATCAGCCCCAGCATTTT. Amino acid sequence: CASSIEGQGYQPQHF.

The chain combines TRBV10-3 with TRBJ1-2; D is possibly TRBD1 (6 bases). Germline V gene sequence: CDR1 ENHRY, CDR2 SYGVKD. V was pared by 0 bases and J by 5 bases, with 13 bases between. The CDR3 has 15 amino acids. The CDR3 DNA reads TGTGCCATCAGTGAGTCCCTTGGACAGATTTATGGCTACACCTTC. This sequence encodes CAISESLGQIYGYTF.

This chain links TRBV5-4 with TRBJ1-2; no clear D gene. The V gene lost 0 bases and the J gene lost 9 bases, with 12 bases spanning the gap. The CDR3 runs 13 residues. Germline V gene data show CDR1 as SGHNT and CDR2 as YYREEE (reference sequence). CDR3 DNA sequence: TGTGCCAGCAGCTTGGCGGCAGCGGGTAGCTACACCTTC. It translates to CASSLAAAGSYTF.

The chain links TRBV19 to TRBJ1-5; 7 bases line up with TRBD1. Germline loops: CDR1 LNHDA, CDR2 SQIVND (reference sequence). This CDR3 has 13 amino acids. J lost 4 bases, V lost 4 bases, and 1 base had no gene match. The CDR3, as DNA: TGTGCCAGTAGTACGGACAGGAATCAGCCCCAGCATTTT. This translates into CASSTDRNQPQHF. Looking up the rest from reference TRBV19 and TRBJ1-5 gives the full variable domain: DGGITQSPKYLFRKEGQNVTLSCEQNLNHDAMYWYRQDPGQGLRLIYYSQIVNDFQKGDIAEGYSVSREKKESFPLTVTSAQKNPTAFYLCASSTDRNQPQHFGDGTRLSIL.

The chain uses TRBV7-2 and TRBJ1-1; tentative D call: TRBD1 (5 bases). CDR1 is SGHTA and CDR2 is FQGNSA in the germline V gene. V was clipped by 5 bases and J by 5 bases, with 12 bases between them. The CDR3 runs 13 residues. The CDR3 here is CASSLSGGTEAFF. The CDR3 nucleotides are TGTGCCAGCAGCCTCTCTGGGGGGACTGAAGCTTTCTTT.

The chain couples TRBV9 to TRBJ2-7; 12 nucleotides match TRBD1. The junction had 11 bases not matched to a gene; V was cut back by 0 bases and J by 4 bases. The germline gives CDR1 SGDLS, CDR2 YYNGEE. This CDR3 has 18 amino acids. The CDR3 DNA is TGTGCCAGCAGCGTAGGGATGGAGGAGGGACAGGGGGCTTACGAGCAGTACTTC. Translating gives CASSVGMEEGQGAYEQYF.

The chain employs TRBV10-2 and TRBJ1-6, with 9 positions matching TRBD1. After removal of 8 bases from V and 9 bases from J, the junction contained 8 bases not matched to a gene. The CDR3 is made up of 14 amino acids. CDR1 WSHSY and CDR2 SAAADI come from the germline V gene. The CDR3: CASVRGQGGSPLHF. CDR3 nucleotide sequence: TGCGCCAGCGTTCGGGGACAGGGTGGTTCACCCCTCCACTTT.

V usage is TRBV15 and J usage is TRBJ1-5; D gene uncertain. The V end was cut by 1 base, the J end by 0 bases, with 16 bases between. Germline V gives CDR1 LNHNV, CDR2 YYDKDF (reference sequence). CDR3 length equals 18 residues. CDR3 protein: CATSRAPRQQISNQPQHF. CDR3 nucleotides: TGTGCCACCAGCAGAGCCCCGAGGCAGCAGATTAGCAATCAGCCCCAGCATTTT.

The chain recombines TRBV4-1 with TRBJ1-1, with TRBD1 as a possible D gene (6 bases). This CDR3 comprises 13 residues. V lost 4 bases and J lost 3, with 9 bases in between. Germline V gene data show CDR1 as MGHRA and CDR2 as YSYEKL. The CDR3 here is CASSRGGHTEAFF. CDR3 nucleotides: TGCGCCAGCAGCCGGGGGGGGCACACTGAAGCTTTCTTT.

This clone was found once. The chain links TRBV27 to TRBJ2-3; weak D call: TRBD1 (6 bases). Trimming took 3 bases from V and 0 from J, leaving 16 bases between them. Germline loops: CDR1 MNHEY, CDR2 SMNVEV (reference sequence). CDR3 size: 17 residues. DNA of the CDR3: TGTGCCAGCAGTTTCCTCTGGACAGCCTCTAGCACAGATACGCAGTATTTT. The encoded protein is CASSFLWTASSTDTQYF.

The chain employs TRBV4-1 and TRBJ2-1, with TRBD1 identical over 11 bases. Germline V gives CDR1 MGHRA, CDR2 YSYEKL. The CDR3 loop spans 15 amino acids. Unmatched junction bases numbered 6, after V lost 6 bases and J lost 5 bases. CDR3 region: CASSLGQGANNEQFF. Here the CDR3 DNA reads TGCGCCAGCAGTCTCGGACAGGGGGCTAACAATGAGCAGTTCTTC.

The rearrangement uses TRBV19 and TRBJ2-2, with 14 bases lining up with TRBD2. The CDR3 is 16 amino acids. In germline, CDR1 is LNHDA, CDR2 SQIVND (reference sequence). The V gene end was trimmed by 5 bases and the J gene end by 7 bases; junction bases not matched to a gene: 6. The CDR3 coding sequence is TGTGCCAGTAGTGGCCCCGGGACTAGCGGGAGCGGGGAGCTGTTTTTT. Translation: CASSGPGTSGSGELFF. Using reference TRBV19 and TRBJ2-2 for the parts outside the CDR3, the full variable domain is DGGITQSPKYLFRKEGQNVTLSCEQNLNHDAMYWYRQDPGQGLRLIYYSQIVNDFQKGDIAEGYSVSREKKESFPLTVTSAQKNPTAFYLCASSGPGTSGSGELFFGEGSRLTVL.

The chain joins TRBV7-9 to TRBJ1-4, with unresolved D. The V end lost 3 bases, the J end lost 4 bases, and 9 bases lay between the germline ends. CDR3 size: 14 residues. Germline lookup yields CDR1 SEHNR and CDR2 FQNEAQ (reference sequence). CDR3 sequence: CASSLIPDNEKLFF. In DNA, the CDR3 is TGTGCCAGCAGCTTGATCCCAGATAATGAAAAACTGTTTTTT.

This rearrangement joins TRBV4-2 to TRBJ2-1, with 11 positions matching TRBD2. The ends lost 1 base at V and 2 bases at J; junction bases unmatched: 4. The CDR3 extends over 17 amino acids. Germline CDR1 LGHNA, CDR2 YNFKEQ. The CDR3 DNA follows: TGTGCCAGCAGCCAAGGTACTAGCGGGAGTGCCTACAATGAGCAGTTCTTC. It translates to CASSQGTSGSAYNEQFF.

V and J are TRBV5-6 and TRBJ1-2, with a tentative D call TRBD1 (6 bases). The CDR3 has 13 residues. CDR1 is SGHDT, CDR2 YYEEEE, per germline. Trimming stripped 3 bases from V and 7 bases from J, with 13 bases between. The CDR3 DNA reads as TGTGCCAGCAGCTGGCAGGGGCAGGGTGGCTACACCTTC. Protein product: CASSWQGQGGYTF.

This sequence joins TRBV7-2 and TRBJ1-2; D is ambiguous. CDR1 and CDR2 (germline): SGHTA, FQGNSA. This CDR3 has 12 residues. The V end was cut by 1 base, the J end by 8 bases, with 8 bases between. The CDR3 DNA is TGTGCCAGCAGCTTAGGAGGGCGAGGCTACACCTTC. It codes for CASSLGGRGYTF. Drawing the rest from reference TRBV7-2 and TRBJ1-2, the complete variable domain is GAGVSQSPSNKVTEKGKDVELRCDPISGHTALYWYRQSLGQGLEFLIYFQGNSAPDKSGLPSDRFSAERTGGSVSTLTIQRTQQEDSAVYLCASSLGGRGYTFGSGTRLTVV.

The rearrangement joins TRBV15 to TRBJ2-2; 8 bases fit TRBD1. Germline values: CDR1 LNHNV, CDR2 YYDKDF (reference sequence). The length of the CDR3 is 15 residues. V lost 4 bases, J lost 6 bases, and 7 bases stayed unmatched. The CDR3 nucleotides read TGTGCCACCAGCATGGACAGGGTATCGTCCGGGGAGCTGTTTTTT. This encodes CATSMDRVSSGELFF.

This sequence joins TRBV9 and TRBJ2-7, with 9 bases aligning to TRBD1. This CDR3 comprises 14 residues. The germline gives CDR1 SGDLS, CDR2 YYNGEE. Unmatched junction bases numbered 9, after V lost 4 bases and J lost 7 bases. CDR3 nucleotide sequence: TGTGCCAGCAGCTGGGGACAGGGAGGTGAGGAGCAGTACTTC. It codes for CASSWGQGGEEQYF.

V and J are TRBV10-3 and TRBJ1-3, with 7 bases lining up with TRBD1. This CDR3 is 14 amino acids long. The ends lost 7 bases at V and 7 bases at J; junction bases unmatched: 10. CDR1 is ENHRY and CDR2 is SYGVKD in the germline V gene. CDR3 in amino acids: CAITSDREENTIYF. The CDR3 region has the DNA TGTGCCATCACCTCCGACAGGGAAGAGAACACCATATATTTT.

This chain connects TRBV11-3 to TRBJ2-1; D possibly corresponds to TRBD1 (5 bases). CDR1 and CDR2 (germline): SGHNT, YENEEA. The CDR3 is made up of 15 amino acids. V lost 1 base and J 8 bases, leaving 15 bases between the germline ends. The CDR3 here is CASSLGTFRADEQFF. The CDR3 DNA reads TGTGCCAGCAGCTTAGGGACATTTCGAGCCGATGAGCAGTTCTTC.

This chain uses TRBV11-3 with TRBJ2-1, with TRBD2 matching over 14 bases. Germline CDR1 SGHNT, CDR2 YENEEA. V shed 3 bases and J 7 bases; nucleotides not matched to a gene: 11. This CDR3 is 18 amino acids long. The DNA of the CDR3 is TGTGCCAGCAGCTTGGGGACTAGCGGGGGACTACTGGGGAATGAGCAGTTCTTC. This gives the protein CASSLGTSGGLLGNEQFF.

The chain is built from TRBV9 and TRBJ1-2, with D maybe TRBD1 (6 bases). In germline, CDR1 is SGDLS, CDR2 YYNGEE. V was shortened by 4 bases and J by 2 bases, with 15 bases between the two germline ends. The CDR3 has 15 amino acids. The CDR3 region is CASSLLTGANYGYTF. CDR3 sequence (DNA): TGTGCCAGCAGCCTACTGACAGGCGCCAACTATGGCTACACCTTC.

J is TRBJ2-1 and V is TRBV5-1; 10 bases are shared with TRBD1. The length of the CDR3 is 18 residues. Germline-derived CDR1 and CDR2 are SGHRS and YFSETQ. With V trimmed by 0 bases and J by 7 bases, 13 bases remained unmatched. CDR3 in amino acids: CASSLAAFDRGRLNEQFF. DNA for the CDR3: TGCGCCAGCAGCTTGGCCGCCTTTGACAGGGGGCGCTTGAATGAGCAGTTCTTC.

This chain links TRBV30 with TRBJ1-3; 7 bases agree with TRBD1. With V trimmed by 4 bases and J by 7 bases, 7 bases remained unmatched. The CDR3 runs 13 residues. Germline loops: CDR1 GTSNPN, CDR2 SVGIG (reference sequence). CDR3 sequence reads: CAWTYGDSNTIYF. For the CDR3, the DNA is TGTGCCTGGACCTATGGGGACAGCAACACCATATATTTT. Based on the CDR3 plus reference TRBV30 and TRBJ1-3, the full variable domain is SQTIHQWPATLVQPVGSPLSLECTVEGTSNPNLYWYRQAAGRGLQLLFYSVGIGQISSEVPQNLSASRPQDRQFILSSKKLLLSDSGFYLCAWTYGDSNTIYFGEGSWLTVV.

V usage is TRBV4-1 and J usage is TRBJ1-1; possible D gene TRBD1, 6 bases. Germline assignment: CDR1 MGHRA and CDR2 YSYEKL. The V end was cut by 0 bases, the J end by 1 base, with 12 bases between. This CDR3 is 16 amino acids long. Here the CDR3 DNA reads TGCGCCAGCAGCCAAGAGAGGGGGGGACAGAACACTGAAGCTTTCTTT. Amino acid sequence: CASSQERGGQNTEAFF.

V and J are TRBV6-6 and TRBJ1-1; tentatively, D is TRBD1 (6 bases). CDR3 length: 12 amino acids. V was cut by 11 bases and J by 1 base, with 11 bases left in between. The V gene's germline CDR1 is MNHNY and CDR2 SVGAGI (reference sequence). For the CDR3, the DNA is TGTGCCGCCTACAGGGAGAACACTGAAGCTTTCTTT. Translating it yields CAAYRENTEAFF.

J is TRBJ2-5 and V is TRBV18; the D gene is possibly TRBD1 (5 bases). V lost 2 bases and J 1 base, leaving 17 bases between the germline ends. Germline V gene sequence: CDR1 KGHSH, CDR2 LQKENI. The CDR3 sequence is 17 residues long. CDR3 DNA: TGTGCCAGCTCACCAATCAGGGCGGCCAACCCCCAAGAGACCCAGTACTTC. Encoded protein: CASSPIRAANPQETQYF. The full variable domain, rest sourced from reference TRBV18 and TRBJ2-5, is NAGVMQNPRHLVRRRGQEARLRCSPMKGHSHVYWYRQLPEEGLKFMVYLQKENIIDESGMPKERFSAEFPKEGPSILRIQQVVRGDSAAYFCASSPIRAANPQETQYFGPGTRLLVL.

This clone is a singleton in its sample. The rearrangement joins TRBV21-1 to TRBJ1-5; the D call TRBD1 from the table was never checked on the DNA. TRBV21-1 is a pseudogene segment. The CDR3 extends over 13 amino acids. CDR3 loop: CASSKAQGQPQHF. DNA for the CDR3: TGTGCCAGCAGCAAAGCGCAGGGTCAGCCCCAGCATTTT.

This clone was recorded once. The genes are TRBV5-4 and TRBJ1-1; a weak D match, TRBD1 (5 bases). The length of the CDR3 is 13 residues. The V and J ends lost 6 bases and 4 bases respectively, with 13 bases between them. Germline CDR1 and CDR2: SGHNT and YYREEE (reference sequence). The CDR3 spells CASMAGRTTEAFF. The CDR3 DNA is TGTGCCAGCATGGCAGGGCGGACCACTGAAGCTTTCTTT.

The CDR3 reads CASSPRDRTSTDTQYF. The CDR3 region has the DNA TGTGCCAGCAGTCCTCGAGACAGAACTAGCACAGATACGCAGTATTTT. The chain recombines TRBV6-6 with TRBJ2-3, with a tentative D call TRBD1 (5 bases). V lost 5 bases, J lost 0 bases, and 15 bases lay in between. Germline assignment: CDR1 MNHNY and CDR2 SVGAGI (reference sequence). This CDR3 has 16 residues.